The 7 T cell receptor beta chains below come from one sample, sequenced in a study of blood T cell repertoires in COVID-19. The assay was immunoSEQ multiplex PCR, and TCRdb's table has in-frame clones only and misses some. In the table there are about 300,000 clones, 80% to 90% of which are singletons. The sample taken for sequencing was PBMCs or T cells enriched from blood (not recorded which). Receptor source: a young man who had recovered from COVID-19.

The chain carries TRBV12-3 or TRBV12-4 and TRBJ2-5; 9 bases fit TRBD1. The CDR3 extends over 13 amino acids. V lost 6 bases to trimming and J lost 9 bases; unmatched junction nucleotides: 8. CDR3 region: CASRVRTGAAQYF. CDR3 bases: TGTGCCAGCAGGGTTAGGACAGGGGCTGCCCAGTACTTC.

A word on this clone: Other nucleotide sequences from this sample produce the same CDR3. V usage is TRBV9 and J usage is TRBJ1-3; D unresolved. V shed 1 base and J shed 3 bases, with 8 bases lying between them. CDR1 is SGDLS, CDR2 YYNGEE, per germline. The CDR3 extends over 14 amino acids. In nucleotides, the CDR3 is TGTGCCAGCAGCGTATCAGGCAGTGGAAACACCATATATTTT. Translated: CASSVSGSGNTIYF.

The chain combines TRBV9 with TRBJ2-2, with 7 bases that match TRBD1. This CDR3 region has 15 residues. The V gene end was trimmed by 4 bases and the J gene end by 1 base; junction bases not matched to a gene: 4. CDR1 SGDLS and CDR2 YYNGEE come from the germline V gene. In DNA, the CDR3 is TGTGCCAGCAGCAACCGGGACAGGAACACCGGGGAGCTGTTTTTT. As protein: CASSNRDRNTGELFF.

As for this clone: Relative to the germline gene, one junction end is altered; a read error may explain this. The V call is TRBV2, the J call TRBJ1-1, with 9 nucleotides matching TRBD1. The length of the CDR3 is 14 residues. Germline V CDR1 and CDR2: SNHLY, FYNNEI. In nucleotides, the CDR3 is TGTGCCAGCACCACCGGGACAGGGAACCCTGAAGCTTTCTTT. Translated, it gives CASTTGTGNPEAFF. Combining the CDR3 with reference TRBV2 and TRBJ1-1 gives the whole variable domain EPEVTQTPSHQVTQMGQEVILRCVPISNHLYFYWYRQILGQKVEFLVSFYNNEISEKSEIFDDQFSVERPDGSNFTLKIRSTKLEDSAMYFCASTTGTGNPEAFFGQGTRLTVV.

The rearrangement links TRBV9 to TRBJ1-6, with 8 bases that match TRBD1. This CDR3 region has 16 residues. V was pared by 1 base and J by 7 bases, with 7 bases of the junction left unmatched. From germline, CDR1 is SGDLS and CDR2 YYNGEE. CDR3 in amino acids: CASSVSNGQGNSPLHF. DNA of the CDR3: TGTGCCAGCAGCGTATCGAATGGACAGGGCAATTCACCCCTCCACTTT.

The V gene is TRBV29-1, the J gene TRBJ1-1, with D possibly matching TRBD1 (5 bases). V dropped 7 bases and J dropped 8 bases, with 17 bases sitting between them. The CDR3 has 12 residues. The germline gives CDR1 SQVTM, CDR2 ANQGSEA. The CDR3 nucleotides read TGCAGCGCTAACCTGGTGGGGGGGGAAGCTTTCTTT. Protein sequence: CSANLVGGEAFF.

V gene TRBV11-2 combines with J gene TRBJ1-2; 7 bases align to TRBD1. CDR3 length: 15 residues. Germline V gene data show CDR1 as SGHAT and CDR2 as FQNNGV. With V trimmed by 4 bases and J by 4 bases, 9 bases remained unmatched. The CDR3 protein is CASSSPRTGVYGYTF. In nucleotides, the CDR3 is TGTGCCAGCAGCTCCCCTCGGACAGGAGTCTATGGCTACACCTTC. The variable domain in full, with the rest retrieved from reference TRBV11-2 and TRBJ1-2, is EAGVAQSPRYKIIEKRQSVAFWCNPISGHATLYWYQQILGQGPKLLIQFQNNGVVDDSQLPKDRFSAERLKGVDSTLKIQPAKLEDSAVYLCASSSPRTGVYGYTFGSGTRLTVV.